A selection of T cell receptor beta chains follows, all from one sample in a study of T cell repertoires in cytomegalovirus infection. TCRdb reprocessed the reads with MiXCR, giving one entry per CDR3 protein. This sample has about 180,000 distinct CDR3 sequences, with roughly an eighth found just once. The sequencing input was PBMCs. The receptors derive from a human donor in good health (CMV status not recorded). Some clones in this sample may be carry-over from other donors' samples. CDR3s include the opening cysteine and the closing phenylalanine or tryptophan. A D gene is named only where the DNA matches it firmly. A clone size is listed for some rows: how often the clone was seen (once, few, many), or a class if it is expanded.

CDR3nt: TGTGCCAGCAGCTTAGAGGTGCGGGGGACCCTGCACGATCTAGCGGGAGAACCCTACGAGCAGTACTTC
CDR3aa: CASSLEVRGTLHDLAGEPYEQYF
len: 23
abundance: many
v_gene: TRBV7-6
d_gene: TRBD2
j_gene: TRBJ2-7

CDR3nt: TGTGCCAGCAGCTTGGCGGGACTAGCGGGAGGCCCAGAGAGGTACAATGAGCAGTTCTTC
CDR3aa: CASSLAGLAGGPERYNEQFF
len: 20
abundance: few
v_gene: TRBV5-5
d_gene: TRBD2
j_gene: TRBJ2-1

CDR3nt: TGTGCCAGCAGTGATCTAGACAGGGGGCGCGGTAGCGGGAGTTTGGATGAGCAGTTCTTC
CDR3aa: CASSDLDRGRGSGSLDEQFF
len: 20
abundance: few
v_gene: TRBV6-4
d_gene: NA
j_gene: TRBJ2-1

CDR3nt: TGTGCCAGCAGCTTAACGGGGGTAGAGCAGTTCTTC
CDR3aa: CASSLTGVEQFF
len: 12
abundance: many
v_gene: TRBV7-2
d_gene: NA
j_gene: TRBJ2-1

CDR3nt: TGCAGTGCTCTAGTACGGAGGCGAACGAGCTCCTACGAGCAGTACTTC
CDR3aa: CSALVRRRTSSYEQYF
len: 16
abundance: NA
v_gene: TRBV20-1
d_gene: NA
j_gene: TRBJ2-7

CDR3nt: TGTGCCAGCAGCGAAAGGGGGACATATGGCTACACCTTC
CDR3aa: CASSERGTYGYTF
len: 13
abundance: few
v_gene: TRBV9
d_gene: NA
j_gene: TRBJ1-2

CDR3nt: TGTGCCAGCAGCTTCCTGTGGGGAGGGCCGGGCTACGAGCAGTACTTC
CDR3aa: CASSFLWGGPGYEQYF
len: 16
abundance: few
v_gene: TRBV7-2
d_gene: TRBD2
j_gene: TRBJ2-7

CDR3nt: TGTGCCAGTAGTGGGGACAGATCACTAGCCAAAAACATTCAGTACTTC
CDR3aa: CASSGDRSLAKNIQYF
len: 16
abundance: NA
v_gene: TRBV19
d_gene: TRBD1
j_gene: TRBJ2-4

CDR3nt: TGTGCCAGCGCCGACTGGCCGAACACCGGGGAGCTGTTTTTT
CDR3aa: CASADWPNTGELFF
len: 14
abundance: few
v_gene: TRBV6-5
d_gene: NA
j_gene: TRBJ2-2

CDR3nt: TGTGCCAGCAGACCCGCAGGGATAGACTATGGCTACACCTTC
CDR3aa: CASRPAGIDYGYTF
len: 14
abundance: many
v_gene: TRBV11-2
d_gene: NA
j_gene: TRBJ1-2

CDR3nt: TGTGCCAGCAGCAGAGACAGGGGGCTGGGAGCTTTCTTT
CDR3aa: CASSRDRGLGAFF
len: 13
abundance: many
v_gene: TRBV7-8
d_gene: TRBD1
j_gene: TRBJ1-1

CDR3nt: TGTGCCAGCAGCGAAGGACTAGCGATGGAGACCCAGTACTTC
CDR3aa: CASSEGLAMETQYF
len: 14
abundance: NA
v_gene: TRBV6-1
d_gene: TRBD2
j_gene: TRBJ2-5

CDR3nt: TGCGGCGTTGGGGACAGGACAGGGTCGGGTTATCAGCCCCAGCATTTT
CDR3aa: CGVGDRTGSGYQPQHF
len: 16
abundance: NA
v_gene: TRBV29-1
d_gene: TRBD1
j_gene: TRBJ1-5

CDR3nt: TGTGCCAGCAGCTTAGTAGGGTTGACGACTGAAGCTTTCTTT
CDR3aa: CASSLVGLTTEAFF
len: 14
abundance: many
v_gene: TRBV7-8
d_gene: NA
j_gene: TRBJ1-1

CDR3nt: TGTGCCAGCGGATACAGGGGCTACGAGCAGTACTTC
CDR3aa: CASGYRGYEQYF
len: 12
abundance: many
v_gene: TRBV7-2
d_gene: TRBD1
j_gene: TRBJ2-7

CDR3nt: TGTGCCAGCAGCCACCGTAGCTCTGGGGCCAACGTCCTGACTTTC
CDR3aa: CASSHRSSGANVLTF
len: 15
abundance: NA
v_gene: TRBV3-1
d_gene: NA
j_gene: TRBJ2-6

CDR3nt: TGTGCCAGCAGTCGCCTCTTAGGGCGACAGGGCAACACCGGGGAGCTGTTTTTT
CDR3aa: CASSRLLGRQGNTGELFF
len: 18
abundance: many
v_gene: TRBV28
d_gene: TRBD1
j_gene: TRBJ2-2

CDR3nt: TGTGCTAGTGGGCTGACAGAAGATCAGCCCCAGCATTTT
CDR3aa: CASGLTEDQPQHF
len: 13
abundance: NA
v_gene: TRBV12-5
d_gene: NA
j_gene: TRBJ1-5

CDR3nt: TGTGCCAGCAGCTCGGTCTATGGCTACACCTTC
CDR3aa: CASSSVYGYTF
len: 11
abundance: few
v_gene: TRBV5-5
d_gene: NA
j_gene: TRBJ1-2

CDR3nt: TGTGCCAGCAGTTTAGCAGCGGGGGCTGGGGAGACCCAGTACTTC
CDR3aa: CASSLAAGAGETQYF
len: 15
abundance: many
v_gene: TRBV27
d_gene: TRBD2
j_gene: TRBJ2-5